The T cell receptor (beta chain) under discussion was sequenced for a study of T cell repertoires in cytomegalovirus infection (dated by TCRdb to the late 2010s). In terms of the full investigation: Donor HLA type was relevant to the analysis, as public TCR beta signatures indicated carriage of CMV infection together with the matching HLA type. The study at large found these results: The ex vivo response was dominated by HLA-C-restricted CMV-specific TCR beta clonotypes, which also provided the single most frequent clonotype in two of eight donors. Carriers of CMV infection plus the relevant HLA type were discriminated by the cumulative frequency of public TCR beta family members in the study cohort and in an independent roughly 350-donor cohort.

Taken from cysteine to phenylalanine, the CDR3 has 16 residues. Left in the record is the CDR3 DNA by itself, 48 bases read in frame from the first base. The germline V gene (reference sequence) provides CDR1 MNHEY and CDR2 SMNVEV. Germline trimming: 3 bases from V, 3 bases from J; junction bases outside gene matches: 9. This sample was sequenced with an Illumina HiSeq 1500. TCRdb ran its own pipeline on the public reads, namely fastp trimming at Q25 and MiXCR clone calling, and kept in-frame beta chains. Duplicate CDR3 protein sequences are folded into a single record with the most common DNA and genes. This sample gives 150,000 or so distinct CDR3 sequences in total; 23% of them show up just once. Approximately 11% of the sample lies in the top ten. Note on this clonotype: Its antigen remains unidentified. Per-base quality was not reported, and no clone a single base away is much larger than it.

Sequenced material: PBMCs. The chain is assembled from TRBV27 and TRBJ2-7; 9 middle bases align to TRBD1. This clonotype originated in a human donor in good health (CMV status not recorded). Some clones in this sample may be carry-over from other donors' samples. CDR3 sequence: CASSLGPPTGGYEQYF. The sequenced DNA: TGTGCCAGCAGTTTGGGCCCCCCGACAGGGGGCTACGAGCAGTACTTC.